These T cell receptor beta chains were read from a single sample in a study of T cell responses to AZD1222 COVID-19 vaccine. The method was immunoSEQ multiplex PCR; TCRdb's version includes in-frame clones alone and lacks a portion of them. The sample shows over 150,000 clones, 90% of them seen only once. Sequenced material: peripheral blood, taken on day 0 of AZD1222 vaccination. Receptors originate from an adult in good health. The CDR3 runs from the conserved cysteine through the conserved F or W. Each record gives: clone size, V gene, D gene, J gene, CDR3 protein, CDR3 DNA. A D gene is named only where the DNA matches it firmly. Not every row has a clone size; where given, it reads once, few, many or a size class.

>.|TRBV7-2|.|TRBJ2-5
CASSIRIQETQYF
TGTGCCAGCAGCATCAGGATCCAAGAGACCCAGTACTTC
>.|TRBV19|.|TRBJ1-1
CASSIEVPALNTEAFF
TGTGCCAGTAGTATAGAGGTTCCCGCCTTAAACACTGAAGCTTTCTTT
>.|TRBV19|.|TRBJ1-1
CASSIEGRTEAFF
TGTGCCAGTAGTATAGAAGGGCGCACTGAAGCTTTCTTT
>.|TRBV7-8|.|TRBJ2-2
CASSSSRRTGELFF
TGTGCCAGCAGCTCATCCCGACGCACCGGGGAGCTGTTTTTT
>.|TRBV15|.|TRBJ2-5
CATSRAPPETQYF
TGTGCCACCAGCAGAGCCCCCCCGGAGACCCAGTACTTC
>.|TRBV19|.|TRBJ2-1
CASSIVGWGNNEQFF
TGTGCCAGTAGTATAGTAGGGTGGGGCAACAATGAGCAGTTCTTC
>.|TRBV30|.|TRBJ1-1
CAFKGRSEAFF
TGTGCCTTCAAGGGGCGCTCTGAAGCTTTCTTT
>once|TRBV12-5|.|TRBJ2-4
CASGLGHAKNIQYF
TGTGCTAGTGGTTTGGGACACGCCAAAAACATTCAGTACTTC
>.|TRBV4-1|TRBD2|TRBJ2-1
CASSHPGLVQYEQFF
TGCGCCAGCAGCCACCCGGGACTAGTACAATATGAGCAGTTCTTC
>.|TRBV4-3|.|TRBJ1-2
CASSQDRIGYGYTF
TGCGCCAGCAGCCAAGACCGGATCGGGTATGGCTACACCTTC
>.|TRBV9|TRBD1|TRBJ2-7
CASSVAAGGYEQYF
TGTGCCAGCAGCGTAGCGGCAGGGGGCTACGAGCAGTACTTC
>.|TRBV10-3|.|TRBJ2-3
CAISEALVKSGPDTQYF
TGTGCCATCAGTGAGGCGCTAGTGAAATCAGGTCCAGATACGCAGTATTTT
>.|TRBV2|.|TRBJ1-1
CASSESVNTEAFF
TGTGCCAGCAGTGAATCCGTGAACACTGAAGCTTTCTTT
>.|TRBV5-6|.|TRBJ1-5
CASSLAVEGGNQPQHF
TGTGCCAGCAGCTTGGCCGTGGAGGGGGGCAATCAGCCCCAGCATTTT
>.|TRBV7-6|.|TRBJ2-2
CASSLREGELFF
TGTGCCAGCAGCTTGAGGGAGGGGGAGCTGTTTTTT
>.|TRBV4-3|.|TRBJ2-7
CASSQEEGREQYF
TGCGCCAGCAGCCAAGAGGAGGGTAGGGAGCAGTACTTC
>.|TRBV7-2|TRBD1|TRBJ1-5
CASSFWTGSNQPQHF
TGTGCCAGCAGCTTCTGGACAGGGAGCAATCAGCCCCAGCATTTT
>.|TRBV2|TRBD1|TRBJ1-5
CASRGGQGNQPQHF
TGTGCCAGCAGGGGTGGACAGGGCAATCAGCCCCAGCATTTT
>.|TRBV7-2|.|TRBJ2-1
CASSLGQAVNEQFF
TGTGCCAGCAGCTTAGGACAGGCCGTCAATGAGCAGTTCTTC
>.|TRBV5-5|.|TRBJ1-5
CASSLGPRDNGQPQHF
TGTGCCAGCAGCTTAGGTCCCCGGGACAACGGACAGCCCCAGCATTTT
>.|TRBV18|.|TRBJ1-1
CASRVGQPNTEAFF
TGTGCCAGCCGGGTAGGGCAGCCGAACACTGAAGCTTTCTTT
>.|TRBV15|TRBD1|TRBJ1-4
CATSRGGQRNEKLFF
TGTGCCACCAGCAGAGGGGGACAGCGCAATGAAAAACTGTTTTTT
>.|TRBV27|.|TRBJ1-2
CASRRNYGYTF
TGTGCCAGCAGGAGGAACTATGGCTACACCTTC
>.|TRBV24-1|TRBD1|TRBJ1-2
CASPYWTGLNLWGYTF
TGTGCCAGCCCTTATTGGACAGGGTTAAATCTCTGGGGCTACACCTTC
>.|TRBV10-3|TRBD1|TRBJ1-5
CAISESGQGEIGQPQHF
TGTGCCATCAGTGAGTCGGGACAGGGGGAGATCGGTCAGCCCCAGCATTTT
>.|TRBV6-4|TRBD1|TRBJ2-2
CASRQGYTGELFF
TGTGCCAGCAGACAGGGGTACACCGGGGAGCTGTTTTTT
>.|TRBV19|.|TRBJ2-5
CASSPVGRGETQYF
TGTGCCAGTAGCCCCGTGGGTCGGGGGGAGACCCAGTACTTC
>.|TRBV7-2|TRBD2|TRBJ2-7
CASSLGLAGGPRNEQYF
TGTGCCAGCAGCTTGGGACTAGCGGGGGGCCCCAGGAACGAGCAGTACTTC
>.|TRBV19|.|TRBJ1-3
CASQKLDKFASGNTIYF
TGTGCCAGTCAGAAATTGGACAAGTTCGCCTCTGGAAACACCATATATTTT
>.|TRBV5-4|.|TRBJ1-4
CASTGGVGEKLFF
TGTGCCAGCACTGGGGGCGTGGGAGAAAAACTGTTTTTT
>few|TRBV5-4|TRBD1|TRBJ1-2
CASSLAGTGGASGGYTF
TGTGCCAGCAGCTTGGCCGGGACAGGGGGCGCCTCGGGTGGCTACACCTTC
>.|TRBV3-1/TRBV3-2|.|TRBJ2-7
CASSQVQREQYF
TGTGCCAGCAGCCAAGTCCAGCGCGAGCAGTACTTC
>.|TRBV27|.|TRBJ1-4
CASSSVTTGANGLFF
TGTGCCAGCAGTTCCGTCACCACGGGGGCGAATGGACTGTTTTTT
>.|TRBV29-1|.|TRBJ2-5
CSVDGGISAQYF
TGCAGCGTTGACGGTGGGATTTCGGCCCAGTACTTC
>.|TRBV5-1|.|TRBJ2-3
CASSPGGSTDTQYF
TGCGCCAGCAGCCCCGGGGGAAGCACAGATACGCAGTATTTT
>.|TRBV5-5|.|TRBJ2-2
CASRDLVAANTGELFF
TGTGCCAGCAGGGATTTGGTAGCCGCGAACACCGGGGAGCTGTTTTTT
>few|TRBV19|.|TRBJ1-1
CASSFRDQNTEAFF
TGTGCCAGTAGTTTCAGGGACCAGAACACTGAAGCTTTCTTT
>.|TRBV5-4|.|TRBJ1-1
CASSWVQGRQNTEAFF
TGTGCCAGCAGCTGGGTGCAGGGACGTCAGAACACTGAAGCTTTCTTT
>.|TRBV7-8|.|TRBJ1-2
CASSRLTDSGYTF
TGTGCCAGCAGCCGACTCACGGATTCTGGCTACACCTTC
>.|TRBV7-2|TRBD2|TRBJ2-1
CASSLTSGGAGEQFF
TGTGCCAGCAGCTTAACTAGCGGGGGGGCGGGTGAGCAGTTCTTC
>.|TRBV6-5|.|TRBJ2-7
CASSYVRVGGEQYF
TGTGCCAGCAGTTACGTGAGGGTAGGGGGCGAGCAGTACTTC
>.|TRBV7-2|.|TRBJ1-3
CASSLGSGRNSGNTIYF
TGTGCCAGCAGCTTAGGTTCAGGCAGGAACTCTGGAAACACCATATATTTT